One and the same sample provided the 25 T cell receptor beta chains below, sequenced in a study of response to subunit inactivated influenza vaccine. Via MiXCR, TCRdb re-called the RT-PCR reads, giving one row per CDR3 protein. The sample lists some 300,000 distinct CDR3 sequences, 22% occurring once. The sequencing used PBMCs from blood, collected about 20 months after vaccination. The receptors were sampled from a man in his fifties or sixties who received an inactivated influenza vaccine.

The gene calls are TRBV20-1 and TRBJ2-1; the match to TRBD2 covers 10 bases. CDR3 length equals 18 residues. From germline, CDR1 is DFQATT and CDR2 SNEGSKA (reference sequence). V was clipped by 2 bases and J by 6 bases; unmatched bases: 16. CDR3 sequence (DNA): TGCAGTGCTAGATTCCGGGCCCTAGCGGGAGTAGGGTCCAATGAGCAGTTCTTC. It translates to CSARFRALAGVGSNEQFF.

This clonotype has only a few counts. V usage is TRBV2 and J usage is TRBJ2-7, with no clear D. The CDR3 extends over 11 amino acids. Germline assignment: CDR1 SNHLY and CDR2 FYNNEI. V lost 7 bases to trimming and J lost 9 bases, with 13 bases between them. The CDR3 bases are TGTGCCAGCAAAACCGACACGGTGCAGTACTTC. This translates into CASKTDTVQYF.

The rearrangement uses TRBV6-2 or TRBV6-3 and TRBJ1-2, with D possibly TRBD1 on 5 matching bases. Trimming took off 0 bases at V and 4 bases at J, with 9 bases between the two ends. This CDR3 region has 14 residues. Germline values: CDR1 MNHEY, CDR2 SVGEGT. CDR3 coding DNA: TGTGCCAGCAGTTACTCGGGACGGATCTATGGCTACACCTTC. Translated: CASSYSGRIYGYTF.

The V gene is TRBV5-4, the J gene TRBJ2-7; D remains ambiguous. The CDR3 is made up of 13 amino acids. V was trimmed by 3 bases and J by 1 base, leaving 8 bases between them. The V gene's germline CDR1 is SGHNT and CDR2 YYREEE (reference sequence). In DNA form, the CDR3 reads TGTGCCAGCAGCTCACACGGATCCTACGAGCAGTACTTC. Translation: CASSSHGSYEQYF.

This clonotype was counted ten times or more. The V call is TRBV5-1, the J call TRBJ2-5; 8 nucleotides line up with TRBD2. The V gene's germline CDR1 is SGHRS and CDR2 YFSETQ. Trimming removed 4 bases from V and 4 bases from J; junction bases left unmatched: 12. This CDR3 is 16 amino acids long. The CDR3 protein is CASSSRKRGQGETQYF. In DNA, the CDR3 is TGCGCCAGCAGCAGTCGGAAGCGGGGGCAGGGAGAGACCCAGTACTTC.

This clonotype was seen only a few times. The chain combines TRBV7-9 with TRBJ2-1; D possibly uses TRBD1 or TRBD2 (6 bases each). Trimming left V 5 bases short and J 2 bases short, with 16 bases between. Germline V CDR1 and CDR2: SEHNR, FQNEAQ (reference sequence). The CDR3 is made up of 16 amino acids. This CDR3 is CASSPPGASPYNEQFF. The CDR3 region has the DNA TGTGCCAGCAGCCCCCCGGGGGCCAGTCCCTACAATGAGCAGTTCTTC.

The genes are TRBV20-1 and TRBJ2-2, with D possibly matching TRBD1 (5 bases). The CDR3 has 16 residues. The germline V gene has CDR1 DFQATT and CDR2 SNEGSKA (reference sequence). The V and J ends lost 0 bases and 1 base respectively, with 12 bases between them. The CDR3 loop is CSARDLRQGNTGELFF. The CDR3 DNA reads as TGCAGTGCTAGAGATCTTCGCCAGGGGAACACCGGGGAGCTGTTTTTT.

This clonotype occurred a few times. V and J are TRBV4-3 and TRBJ1-1; 7 bases are a match to TRBD1. V shed 4 bases, J shed 0 bases, and the junction held 8 bases outside the gene matches. The CDR3 is 16 amino acids. Looked up from germline, CDR1 is LGHNA and CDR2 is YSLEER. For the CDR3, the DNA is TGCGCCAGCAGCCCCCCCGGACAGGAGGTGAACACTGAAGCTTTCTTT. Protein product: CASSPPGQEVNTEAFF.

This chain links TRBV21-1 with TRBJ1-6. TRBV21-1 constitutes a pseudogene. The CDR3 spans 17 residues. The CDR3 DNA sequence: TGTGCCAGCAGCAAAGCCAACCCCGGGACTCTAAATTCACCCCTCCACTTT. Its protein is CASSKANPGTLNSPLHF.

This clonotype was seen a handful of times. The rearrangement joins TRBV28 to TRBJ1-2; D gene uncertain. V lost 2 bases and J 4 bases, leaving 8 bases between the germline ends. This CDR3 contains 13 residues. Germline loops: CDR1 MDHEN, CDR2 SYDVKM. CDR3 loop: CASSLQALYGYTF. DNA for the CDR3: TGTGCCAGCAGTTTACAGGCCCTCTATGGCTACACCTTC.

The V gene is TRBV12-3 or TRBV12-4, the J gene TRBJ1-5, with D possibly TRBD1 on 6 matching bases. The ends were cut back, 3 bases at V and 7 bases at J, with 13 bases in the middle. The CDR3 contains 14 residues. CDR3 amino acids: CASSFGGAIQPQHF. The CDR3 nucleotides are TGTGCCAGCAGTTTCGGGGGGGCCATCCAGCCCCAGCATTTT.

This clonotype has just a few counts. The chain combines TRBV5-1 with TRBJ1-2, with D perhaps TRBD1 (5 bases). CDR1 SGHRS and CDR2 YFSETQ come from the germline V gene. The CDR3 is made up of 14 amino acids. The ends were cut back, 4 bases at V and 2 bases at J, with 12 bases in the middle. This CDR3 reads CASSPDTTNYGYTF. CDR3 sequence (DNA): TGCGCCAGCAGCCCGGACACCACAAACTATGGCTACACCTTC.

This clonotype was found many times. V gene TRBV12-3 or TRBV12-4 combines with J gene TRBJ1-4; no reliable D call. This CDR3 has 11 residues. Trimming left V 2 bases short and J 8 bases short, with 3 bases between. CDR3 DNA sequence: TGTGCCAGCAGTTTACTCGAAAAACTGTTTTTT. It encodes CASSLLEKLFF.

This clonotype was counted many times. J is TRBJ1-1 and V is TRBV20-1, with D possibly being TRBD1 (6 bases). Germline loops: CDR1 DFQATT, CDR2 SNEGSKA (reference sequence). V lost 3 bases to trimming and J lost 2 bases, with 7 bases between them. The CDR3 runs to 12 residues. CDR3 sequence reads: CSASRGNTEAFF. CDR3 nucleotides: TGCAGTGCTAGCAGGGGTAACACTGAAGCTTTCTTT.

This clonotype was found a few times. The CDR3 DNA is TGTGCCAGCAGCCATATGGGAGACCGCGCAGATACGCAGTATTTT. Protein sequence: CASSHMGDRADTQYF. V and J are TRBV7-9 and TRBJ2-3; D is perhaps TRBD2 (5 bases). Germline CDR1 reads SEHNR; CDR2 reads FQNEAQ (reference sequence). V was shortened by 5 bases and J by 4 bases, with 16 bases between the two germline ends. CDR3 size: 15 residues.

The J gene is TRBJ1-5, the V gene TRBV7-2, with TRBD1 matching 7 bases. This CDR3 is built from 15 residues. With 4 bases clipped from V and 3 bases from J, the junction kept 6 bases outside the gene matches. CDR1 and CDR2 from the germline V gene are SGHTA and FQGNSA. The CDR3 region has the DNA TGTGCCAGCAGCTCGCGACAGGGATACAATCAGCCCCAGCATTTT. Protein: CASSSRQGYNQPQHF. Using reference TRBV7-2 and TRBJ1-5 for the parts outside the CDR3, the full variable domain is GAGVSQSPSNKVTEKGKDVELRCDPISGHTALYWYRQSLGQGLEFLIYFQGNSAPDKSGLPSDRFSAERTGGSVSTLTIQRTQQEDSAVYLCASSSRQGYNQPQHFGDGTRLSIL.

In its sample, this clonotype was seen a few times. This chain links TRBV13 with TRBJ2-3, with D possibly called TRBD1 or TRBD2 (6 bases each). Looked up from germline, CDR1 is PRHDT and CDR2 is FYEKMQ (reference sequence). The germline V and J ends were trimmed by 0 bases and 2 bases, with 18 bases remaining between them. The CDR3 has 18 amino acids. CDR3 sequence: CASSLGRFRGRTTDTQYF. CDR3 sequence (DNA): TGTGCCAGCAGCTTAGGTCGGTTCCGGGGGCGAACCACAGATACGCAGTATTTT.

This chain connects TRBV5-1 to TRBJ1-2, with D hard to call. The V gene's germline CDR1 is SGHRS and CDR2 YFSETQ. Trimming cost V 7 bases and J 4 bases, with 14 bases left between them. The CDR3 runs 13 residues. Here the CDR3 reads CASAVVLGYGYTF. The CDR3 DNA reads as TGCGCCAGCGCGGTCGTCTTGGGCTATGGCTACACCTTC.

The V call is TRBV9, the J call TRBJ1-1; 8 bases are shared with TRBD1. V dropped 3 bases and J dropped 1; count of bases not matched to a gene: 11. The CDR3 length is 17 residues. Germline V lookup: CDR1 SGDLS, CDR2 YYNGEE. The CDR3 DNA sequence: TGTGCCAGCAGCGCAGGGGGCCAGGGACAGCGGAACACTGAAGCTTTCTTT. Translated, it gives CASSAGGQGQRNTEAFF.

The chain carries TRBV12-3 or TRBV12-4 and TRBJ2-3; D not resolved. This CDR3 region has 13 residues. Between the trimmed V and J ends, which lost 7 bases and 0 bases, there was a span of 8 bases. CDR3 coding DNA: TGTGCCAGCAAGAAGTCAAGCACAGATACGCAGTATTTT. Translating it yields CASKKSSTDTQYF.

This clonotype was seen more than once but under ten times. The J gene is TRBJ2-2, the V gene TRBV7-6; possible D gene TRBD1, 5 bases. This CDR3 comprises 15 residues. Trimming pared 4 bases from V and 5 bases from J, leaving 14 bases between. Germline values: CDR1 SGHVS, CDR2 FNYEAQ. DNA for the CDR3: TGTGCCAGCAGCTCTTCTAGTGCAGGGACCGGGGAGCTGTTTTTT. The encoded protein is CASSSSSAGTGELFF.

V is TRBV5-4 and J is TRBJ2-1, with D perhaps matching TRBD1 or TRBD2 (5 bases each). The CDR3 length is 13 residues. Germline V gives CDR1 SGHNT, CDR2 YYREEE (reference sequence). Trimming left V 2 bases short and J 8 bases short, with 11 bases between. CDR3: CASSFWGIDEQFF. The CDR3 coding sequence is TGTGCCAGCAGCTTTTGGGGGATCGATGAGCAGTTCTTC.

The V gene is TRBV12-3 or TRBV12-4, the J gene TRBJ2-2; D is unclear. The CDR3 consists of 12 residues. V lost 3 bases, J lost 8 bases, and 7 bases lay in between. The CDR3, as DNA: TGTGCCAGCAGTTTCGGGCTGGGGGAGCTGTTTTTT. This gives the protein CASSFGLGELFF.

The chain is built from TRBV2 and TRBJ2-3; no firm D call. Per the germline V gene, CDR1 is SNHLY and CDR2 is FYNNEI. CDR3 length: 13 amino acids. Trimming cost V 7 bases and J 1 base, with 9 bases left between them. CDR3 sequence (DNA): TGTGCCAGCAACCGACGGGGCACAGATACGCAGTATTTT. As protein: CASNRRGTDTQYF.

This chain uses TRBV12-3 or TRBV12-4 with TRBJ2-1, with D unclear. The CDR3 consists of 11 residues. The germline V and J ends were trimmed by 2 bases and 9 bases, with 5 bases remaining between them. The CDR3 loop reads CASSLRIEQFF. In nucleotides, the CDR3 is TGTGCCAGCAGTTTAAGGATTGAGCAGTTCTTC.